This TCR beta chain was found in a study of beta chain features in type 1 diabetes. Study in general: All samples combined gave fewer than 110 million sorted cells for examination.

CDR3 length: 16 residues. The germline CDR1 and CDR2 sequences are SSHAT and FNYEAQ (reference sequence). Trimming cost V 0 bases and J 3 bases, with 12 bases left between them. Sorting with CD45RO/CCR7/CD25/CD127/CD95/CD27 yielded naive, central memory, regulatory and stem-like memory CD4+ cells. Expressed TCRB transcripts were sequenced, since all the RNA that had been isolated was reverse transcribed. Measured with immunoSEQ multiplex PCR; TCRdb has only the in-frame clones, and not every one. The sample carries around 500,000 clones, approximately 10% recorded once. What was sequenced was naive CD4+ T cells from blood. The chain uses TRBV7-7 and TRBJ2-1, with D tentatively TRBD1 (6 bases). The TCR originated in a woman under 30 in good health. The chain's CDR3 is CASSLAGRGRYNEQFF. In DNA form, the CDR3 reads TGTGCCAGCAGCTTAGCGGGCAGGGGCCGCTACAATGAGCAGTTCTTC.